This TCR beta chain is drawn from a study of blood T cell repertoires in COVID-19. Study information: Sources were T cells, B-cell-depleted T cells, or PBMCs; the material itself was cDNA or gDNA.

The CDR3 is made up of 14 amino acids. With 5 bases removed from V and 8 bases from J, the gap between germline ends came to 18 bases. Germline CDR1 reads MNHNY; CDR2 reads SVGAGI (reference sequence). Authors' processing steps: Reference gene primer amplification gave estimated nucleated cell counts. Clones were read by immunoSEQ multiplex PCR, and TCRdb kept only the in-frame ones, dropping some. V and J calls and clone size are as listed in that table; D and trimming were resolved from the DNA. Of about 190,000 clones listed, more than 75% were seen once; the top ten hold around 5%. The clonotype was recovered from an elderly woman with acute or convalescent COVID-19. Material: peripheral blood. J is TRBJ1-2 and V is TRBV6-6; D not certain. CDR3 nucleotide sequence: TGTGCCAGCAGTATCGGGAGGCTAGAGTTGGGCTACACCTTC. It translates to CASSIGRLELGYTF.